The entry below gives a single T cell receptor beta chain sequence along with its context. V dropped 2 bases and J dropped 3; count of bases not matched to a gene: 4. The CDR3 runs 16 residues. Per the germline V gene, CDR1 is SEHNR and CDR2 is FQNEAQ (reference sequence). This sample is drawn from a study of blood T cell repertoires in COVID-19. Study details: The analysed material was cDNA or gDNA that came from T cells, B-cell-depleted T cells, or PBMCs.

In the authors' workflow: How many nucleated cells were present was estimated from reference gene primer amplification. The table came from immunoSEQ multiplex PCR; TCRdb's copy has only in-frame clones and leaves some out. V and J calls and clone size are those listed in that table; D and trimming were worked out from the DNA. The repertoire holds 95,000 to 150,000 clones, with about 91% as singletons. The V call is TRBV7-9, the J call TRBJ2-1; 10 bases align to TRBD2. This TCR was sampled from a woman in her 50s with active or convalescent COVID-19. Sequenced material: peripheral blood. For the CDR3, the DNA is TGTGCCAGCAGCTTAAATCTAGCGGGAGTCTACAATGAGCAGTTCTTC. This translates into CASSLNLAGVYNEQFF.